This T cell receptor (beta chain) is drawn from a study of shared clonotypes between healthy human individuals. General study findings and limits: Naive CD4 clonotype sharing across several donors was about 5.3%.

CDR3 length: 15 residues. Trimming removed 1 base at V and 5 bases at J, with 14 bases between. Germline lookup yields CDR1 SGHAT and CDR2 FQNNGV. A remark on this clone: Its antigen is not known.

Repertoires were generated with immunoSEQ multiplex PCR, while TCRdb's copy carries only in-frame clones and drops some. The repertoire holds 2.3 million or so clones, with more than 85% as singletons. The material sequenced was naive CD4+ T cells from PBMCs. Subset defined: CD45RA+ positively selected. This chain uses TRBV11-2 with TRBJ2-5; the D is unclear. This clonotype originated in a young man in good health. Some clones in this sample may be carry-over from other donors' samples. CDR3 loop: CASSLGRWVTETQYF. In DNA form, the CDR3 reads TGTGCCAGCAGCTTAGGCCGATGGGTTACGGAGACCCAGTACTTC.